The 29 T cell receptor beta chains given below trace back to one sample, sequenced in a study of T cell responses to AZD1222 COVID-19 vaccine. Method: immunoSEQ multiplex PCR; TCRdb's copy keeps in-frame clones and lacks some. The sample lists some 140,000 clones; roughly nine tenths were seen once. The sequences come from peripheral blood, collected on day 0 of AZD1222 vaccination. Source of these receptors: an adult in good health.

The chain couples TRBV27 to TRBJ1-1; the D gene is possibly TRBD1 (6 bases). CDR3 length equals 13 residues. Germline CDR1 is MNHEY and CDR2 is SMNVEV (reference sequence). The V end was cut by 3 bases, the J end by 5 bases, with 10 bases between. The CDR3 is CASSFRQATEAFF. DNA of the CDR3: TGTGCCAGCAGTTTCCGACAGGCGACTGAAGCTTTCTTT.

V gene TRBV6-2 or TRBV6-3 combines with J gene TRBJ2-7; TRBD2 matches 8 bases. Germline lookup yields CDR1 MNHEY and CDR2 SVGEGT. The length of the CDR3 is 14 residues. Trimming removed 2 bases from V and 6 bases from J; junction bases left unmatched: 6. The CDR3 region is CASSYMWLAGEQYF. The CDR3 DNA follows: TGTGCCAGCAGTTACATGTGGCTAGCGGGCGAGCAGTACTTC.

The V gene is TRBV21-1, the J gene TRBJ2-7; the D call in the table, TRBD2, was not verified against the DNA. TRBV21-1 is shown as a pseudogene. CDR3 size: 12 residues. The chain's CDR3 is CASSGRNYEQYF. CDR3 DNA sequence: TGTGCCAGCAGCGGGAGGAACTACGAGCAGTACTTC.

This clone was observed a single time. Other DNA sequences in this specimen translate into the identical CDR3. The chain combines TRBV6-1 with TRBJ2-7; no clear D. CDR1 is MNHNS, CDR2 SASEGT, per germline. The V end lost 3 bases, the J end lost 2 bases, and 8 bases lay between the germline ends. The CDR3 contains 13 residues. DNA for the CDR3: TGTGCCAGCAGTGAGGCAGGTCCCTACGAGCAGTACTTC. Amino acid sequence: CASSEAGPYEQYF.

This chain uses TRBV3-1 (or the pseudogene TRBV3-2) with TRBJ1-1, with 8 bases that match TRBD1. The CDR3 contains 17 residues. Germline V gene sequence: CDR1 LGHDT, CDR2 YNNKEL (reference sequence). V lost 1 base to trimming and J lost 1 base; unmatched junction nucleotides: 8. The CDR3, as DNA: TGTGCCAGCAGCCAAGGATTCGGGACAGGAAAGAACACTGAAGCTTTCTTT. Protein sequence: CASSQGFGTGKNTEAFF.

J is TRBJ2-3 and V is TRBV7-2, with D hard to call. The CDR3 has 11 residues. Germline CDR1 and CDR2: SGHTA and FQGNSA. Trimming pared 8 bases from V and 1 base from J, leaving 4 bases between. CDR3 bases: TGTGCCAGCGGTCGCACAGATACGCAGTATTTT. Its protein is CASGRTDTQYF.

V gene TRBV3-1 (or the pseudogene TRBV3-2) combines with J gene TRBJ1-2; unclear D gene. Germline assignment: CDR1 LGHDT and CDR2 YNNKEL (reference sequence). Trimming left V 1 base short and J 8 bases short, with 14 bases between. There are 14 residues in the CDR3. CDR3 coding DNA: TGTGCCAGCAGCCAAGTTGGCCCGAGTGGGGGCTACACCTTC. This gives the protein CASSQVGPSGGYTF.

The rearrangement joins TRBV7-9 to TRBJ2-1; D is tentatively TRBD1 or TRBD2 (6 bases each). Germline-derived CDR1 and CDR2 are SEHNR and FQNEAQ (reference sequence). Trimming left V 4 bases short and J 9 bases short, with 13 bases between. The CDR3 runs to 13 residues. The CDR3 DNA is TGTGCCAGCAGCTCCCCGGGGGCGACTGAGCAGTTCTTC. This encodes CASSSPGATEQFF.

This chain connects TRBV11-2 to TRBJ1-1; TRBD1 aligns across 7 bases. V was pared by 5 bases and J by 5 bases, with 5 bases of the junction left unmatched. CDR1 SGHAT and CDR2 FQNNGV come from the germline V gene. The CDR3 is 13 residues long. CDR3 in DNA: TGTGCCAGCAGCGCGACAGGGAAAACTGAAGCTTTCTTT. It is translated as CASSATGKTEAFF.

This chain connects TRBV5-1 to TRBJ2-3; D perhaps matches TRBD1 (6 bases). Per germline, CDR1 SGHRS and CDR2 YFSETQ. There are 14 residues in the CDR3. V was trimmed by 0 bases and J by 4 bases, leaving 9 bases between them. CDR3 coding DNA: TGCGCCAGCAGCTTGGAGGGGGTTGCAGATACGCAGTATTTT. Its translation: CASSLEGVADTQYF. The whole variable domain, remainder taken from reference TRBV5-1 and TRBJ2-3, is KAGVTQTPRYLIKTRGQQVTLSCSPISGHRSVSWYQQTPGQGLQFLFEYFSETQRNKGNFPGRFSGRQFSNSRSEMNVSTLELGDSALYLCASSLEGVADTQYFGPGTRLTVL.

The chain carries TRBV4-3 and TRBJ1-3; a possible D gene is TRBD1 (5 bases). Deletions cut 0 bases from V and 0 bases from J, with 9 bases between. The length of the CDR3 is 16 residues. CDR1 and CDR2 (germline): LGHNA, YSLEER. The CDR3 spells CASSQDPGGSGNTIYF. The CDR3 nucleotides are TGCGCCAGCAGCCAAGATCCGGGGGGCTCTGGAAACACCATATATTTT.

The chain employs TRBV18 and TRBJ2-7; weak D call: TRBD1 (5 bases). V was cut by 2 bases and J by 0 bases, with 14 bases left in between. CDR1 KGHSH and CDR2 LQKENI come from the germline V gene. The CDR3 runs to 16 residues. The chain's CDR3 is CASSPIIGVSSYEQYF. The CDR3, as DNA: TGTGCCAGCTCACCAATCATAGGGGTAAGCTCCTACGAGCAGTACTTC.

This chain connects TRBV5-1 to TRBJ1-4, with 8 bases fitting TRBD1. V trimming: 1 base; J trimming: 5 bases; junction bases outside the gene matches: 4. CDR1 is SGHRS, CDR2 YFSETQ, per germline. This CDR3 is 15 amino acids long. The CDR3 DNA follows: TGCGCCAGCAGCTTGCAAGGACAGGGAAATGAAAAACTGTTTTTT. It translates to CASSLQGQGNEKLFF.

This sequence joins TRBV9 and TRBJ2-7; TRBD1 is a possible D gene (6 bases). This CDR3 spans 14 amino acids. Germline CDR1 is SGDLS and CDR2 is YYNGEE. Trimming cost V 0 bases and J 3 bases, with 10 bases left between them. In DNA, the CDR3 is TGTGCCAGCAGCGTAGGATCAGGGGACTACGAGCAGTACTTC. Translation: CASSVGSGDYEQYF.

The rearrangement links TRBV5-1 to TRBJ1-2, with D perhaps matching TRBD1 (6 bases). Deletions cut 9 bases from V and 0 bases from J, with 15 bases between. The CDR3 extends over 14 amino acids. CDR1 is SGHRS and CDR2 is YFSETQ in the germline V gene. CDR3 sequence reads: CATRGDNSNYGYTF. CDR3 DNA: TGCGCCACCCGGGGGGACAATTCTAACTATGGCTACACCTTC.

The chain has TRBV3-1 (or the pseudogene TRBV3-2) and TRBJ2-7; D tentatively fits TRBD1 or TRBD2 (7 bases each). Trimming took off 4 bases at V and 3 bases at J, with 13 bases between the two ends. CDR1 and CDR2 from the germline V gene are LGHDT and YNNKEL (reference sequence). The CDR3 runs to 14 residues. For the CDR3, the DNA is TGTGCCAGCAGCCCAGGCAGGGGGGGCTACGAGCAGTACTTC. Protein product: CASSPGRGGYEQYF.

This chain uses TRBV5-6 with TRBJ2-5, with no clear D. CDR1 is SGHDT, CDR2 YYEEEE, per germline. This CDR3 comprises 14 residues. Trimming cost V 0 bases and J 1 base, with 7 bases left between them. CDR3 residues: CASSLVGFQETQYF. CDR3 in DNA: TGTGCCAGCAGCTTGGTGGGGTTCCAAGAGACCCAGTACTTC.

The CDR3 nucleotides read TGTGCCAGCACCCGGGGCCTAGCGGGGGGGCGGGAGACCCAGTACTTC. Protein sequence: CASTRGLAGGRETQYF. The rearrangement joins TRBV7-2 to TRBJ2-5; 12 nucleotides line up with TRBD2. The V segment lost 7 bases and the J segment 5 bases; nucleotides outside the gene matches: 11. In germline, CDR1 is SGHTA, CDR2 FQGNSA. The CDR3 has 16 amino acids.

The V and J genes are TRBV5-5 and TRBJ1-1; D gene ambiguous. Germline assignment: CDR1 SGHKS and CDR2 YYEKEE (reference sequence). The CDR3 has 15 residues. The V gene lost 4 bases and the J gene lost 2 bases, with 15 bases spanning the gap. This CDR3 reads CASSRWALPNTEAFF. The CDR3 bases are TGTGCCAGCAGCAGGTGGGCCCTCCCTAACACTGAAGCTTTCTTT.

The chain carries TRBV3-1 (or the pseudogene TRBV3-2) and TRBJ2-7; D remains unclear. Germline V gene lookup returns CDR1 LGHDT and CDR2 YNNKEL (reference sequence). The CDR3 totals 12 residues. Trimming stripped 3 bases from V and 2 bases from J, with 5 bases between. CDR3 region: CASSHTAYEQYF. The CDR3 DNA follows: TGTGCCAGCAGCCATACCGCCTACGAGCAGTACTTC.

This clone was seen a few times. The V gene is TRBV7-2, the J gene TRBJ1-1, with a tentative D call TRBD1 (5 bases). The germline V and J ends were trimmed by 0 bases and 2 bases, with 10 bases remaining between them. Germline loops: CDR1 SGHTA, CDR2 FQGNSA. CDR3 length: 15 residues. The CDR3 region is CASSLALTGNTEAFF. The CDR3 nucleotides read TGTGCCAGCAGCTTAGCGCTCACAGGCAACACTGAAGCTTTCTTT. The full variable domain, rest sourced from reference TRBV7-2 and TRBJ1-1, is GAGVSQSPSNKVTEKGKDVELRCDPISGHTALYWYRQSLGQGLEFLIYFQGNSAPDKSGLPSDRFSAERTGGSVSTLTIQRTQQEDSAVYLCASSLALTGNTEAFFGQGTRLTVV.

CDR3 sequence: CASSLGQRETQYF. DNA for the CDR3: TGTGCCAGCAGCCTCGGACAGCGAGAGACCCAGTACTTC. The rearrangement links TRBV7-9 to TRBJ2-5, with a tentative D call TRBD1 (6 bases). V was cut by 5 bases and J by 4 bases, with 11 bases left in between. The CDR3 has 13 residues. Germline CDR1 is SEHNR and CDR2 is FQNEAQ (reference sequence). The whole variable domain, filled in from reference TRBV7-9 and TRBJ2-5, reads DTGVSQNPRHKITKRGQNVTFRCDPISEHNRLYWYRQTLGQGPEFLTYFQNEAQLEKSRLLSDRFSAERPKGSFSTLEIQRTEQGDSAMYLCASSLGQRETQYFGPGTRLLVL.

This clone was detected only a few times. V and J are TRBV7-3 and TRBJ2-1; D perhaps matches TRBD2 (6 bases). The germline V gene has CDR1 SGHTA and CDR2 FQGTGA. The CDR3 sequence is 13 residues long. V lost 1 base and J 10 bases, leaving 11 bases between the germline ends. CDR3 residues: CASSLNPSGEQFF. The DNA for the CDR3 is TGTGCCAGCAGCTTAAACCCCAGCGGGGAGCAGTTCTTC.

The J gene is TRBJ2-5, the V gene TRBV5-6; D is ambiguous. The CDR3 loop spans 14 amino acids. V gave up 2 bases and J gave up 0 bases, with 8 bases separating them. The germline V gene has CDR1 SGHDT and CDR2 YYEEEE. The CDR3: CASSLAQYQETQYF. CDR3 nucleotide sequence: TGTGCCAGCAGCTTAGCACAATACCAAGAGACCCAGTACTTC.

V is TRBV7-9 and J is TRBJ2-1, with a possible D match to TRBD2 (6 bases). Germline V gives CDR1 SEHNR, CDR2 FQNEAQ (reference sequence). Deletions cut 5 bases from V and 0 bases from J, with 11 bases between. The CDR3 runs to 15 residues. For the CDR3, the DNA is TGTGCCAGCAGCCCCGGGGGAAACTCCTACAATGAGCAGTTCTTC. Encoded protein: CASSPGGNSYNEQFF.

The sample holds a few counts of this clone. The gene calls are TRBV20-1 and TRBJ1-1; the D gene is possibly TRBD1 (5 bases). This CDR3 spans 13 amino acids. Germline V gene data show CDR1 as DFQATT and CDR2 as SNEGSKA (reference sequence). V lost 3 bases and J 0 bases, leaving 8 bases between the germline ends. In DNA, the CDR3 is TGCAGTGCTAGTGGGACGGTGAACACTGAAGCTTTCTTT. Its protein is CSASGTVNTEAFF.

With regard to this clone: One end of the junction is discordant with germline, which a read error may explain. This chain joins TRBV5-1 and TRBJ1-5; no reliable D call. The CDR3 loop spans 15 amino acids. The germline V gene encodes CDR1 SGHRS and CDR2 YFSETQ. CDR3 nucleotide sequence: TGCGCCAGCAGCGAAGAGGATCCGAGCAGTCAGCCCCAGCATTTT. Protein product: CASSEEDPSSQPQHF.

The chain couples TRBV5-8 to TRBJ1-2; D is undetermined. CDR3 length: 13 amino acids. Germline V gene lookup returns CDR1 SGHTS and CDR2 YDEGEE. The ends were cut back, 2 bases at V and 4 bases at J, with 9 bases in the middle. Written as DNA, the CDR3 is TGTGCCAGCAGCTTTGTCGAAAGCTATGGCTACACCTTC. Translated, it gives CASSFVESYGYTF. Full variable domain (remainder filled in from reference TRBV5-8 and TRBJ1-2): EAGVTQSPTHLIKTRGQQATLRCSPISGHTSVYWYQQALGLGLQFLLWYDEGEERNRGNFPPRFSGRQFPNYSSELNVNALELEDSALYLCASSFVESYGYTFGSGTRLTVV.

This clone was detected once. The chain combines TRBV7-9 with TRBJ2-3; tentative D call: TRBD2 (5 bases). Looked up from germline, CDR1 is SEHNR and CDR2 is FQNEAQ (reference sequence). This CDR3 has 15 residues. The V end was cut by 5 bases, the J end by 9 bases, with 21 bases between. CDR3 DNA sequence: TGTGCCAGCAGCCCCCCCGGACTCGCCCCCGGAACGCAGTATTTT. Translating it yields CASSPPGLAPGTQYF.